The following is a TCR beta chain sequence with its context. Its target is not known. Thyroid surgery took place with no prior treatment in any patient. The entry originates in a study of metastatic and nonmetastatic thyroid tumors. At the level of the study: The comparison covered peripheral blood and tumor or nodule tissue in malignant and benign thyroid patients. General observations from the study: A significant increase in TCR beta diversity was reportedly seen in malignant thyroid tumors relative to benign nodules, in blood and tumor.

Germline V lookup: CDR1 KGHSH, CDR2 LQKENI. V was trimmed by 6 bases and J by 5 bases, leaving 14 bases between them. The CDR3 sequence is 14 residues long. In the authors' methods: A distant-metastasis classifier for papillary thyroid cancer was built using CDR3 differences across clinicopathological groups. TCRdb called clones again from the PCR reads with MiXCR. TCRdb's processing, not the authors', yielded these V and J calls. The sample contains more than 15,000 clones, approximately 32% of which appear only once. Sequenced material: tumor tissue. This chain links TRBV18 with TRBJ2-1; a weak D match, TRBD2 (6 bases). This TCR was recovered from a male donor with papillary thyroid cancer or a benign thyroid nodule (not recorded which). Some clones in this sample may be carry-over from other donors' samples. CDR3 nucleotides: TGTGCCAGCTCCAGGACTATTGGCGACAATGAGCAGTTCTTC. It codes for CASSRTIGDNEQFF.